Presented here are 32 T cell receptor beta chains from one specimen sequenced in a study of siplizumab effects on memory and regulatory T cells (dated by TCRdb to the late 2010s). Preparation of the library involved the immunoSEQ multiplex PCR assay. In TCRdb, the immuneACCESS table is reduced to in-frame sequences with V and J assigned. These tables do not hold every clone; where another copy was compared, an unresolved V gene accounts for under half, and the others remain unexplained. The sample has 110,000 or so clones on record, 93% of them singletons. The ten largest make up roughly 0.15% of the sample. Input material: non-Treg CD4+ T cells sorted from blood. In light of the paper, this sample's cell subset or site label describes: FACS-sorted unstimulated CD4+ non-regulatory T cells. The receptors derive from a human donor in good health.

The V call is TRBV7-8, the J call TRBJ2-7; D could derive from TRBD1 or TRBD2 (6 bases each). The CDR3 loop spans 15 amino acids. With 1 base removed from V and 0 bases from J, the gap between germline ends came to 10 bases. The V gene's germline CDR1 is SGHVS and CDR2 FQNEAQ. Here the CDR3 reads CASSLEGGFSYEQYF. DNA for the CDR3: TGTGCCAGCAGCTTAGAAGGGGGGTTCTCCTACGAGCAGTACTTC.

The chain has TRBV7-9 and TRBJ1-2; no reliable D call. The germline V gene has CDR1 SEHNR and CDR2 FQNEAQ (reference sequence). Trimming removed 1 base from V and 2 bases from J, with 8 bases in between. The CDR3 covers 14 residues. The CDR3 loop is CASSLGGVNYGYTF. The CDR3 DNA is TGTGCCAGCAGCTTAGGGGGAGTGAACTATGGCTACACCTTC.

The J gene is TRBJ2-7, the V gene TRBV20-1; D is uncertain. The germline V gene encodes CDR1 DFQATT and CDR2 SNEGSKA (reference sequence). There are 11 residues in the CDR3. Trimming shortened V by 7 bases and J by 5 bases, and 12 bases separated the two germline ends. The CDR3 protein is CSGLLLNEQYF. DNA of the CDR3: TGCAGTGGGCTTCTATTGAACGAGCAGTACTTC.

V is TRBV15 and J is TRBJ1-6; D not certain. Trimming took 7 bases from V and 5 from J, leaving 15 bases between them. CDR3 length: 15 residues. Germline assignment: CDR1 LNHNV and CDR2 YYDKDF (reference sequence). In nucleotides, the CDR3 is TGTGCCACCAAATCCGCGACACAGAATAATTCACCCCTCCACTTT. It translates to CATKSATQNNSPLHF.

J is TRBJ1-4 and V is TRBV25-1; TRBD1 matches at 8 bases. This CDR3 has 15 residues. V lost 2 bases and J lost 3; bases outside the gene matches: 2. Germline loops: CDR1 MGHDK, CDR2 SYGVNS. The CDR3 is CASSERQGPNEKLFF. DNA of the CDR3: TGTGCCAGCAGTGAAAGACAGGGGCCTAATGAAAAACTGTTTTTT. The full variable domain, in which reference TRBV25-1 and TRBJ1-4 provide the parts outside the CDR3, is EADIYQTPRYLVIGTGKKITLECSQTMGHDKMYWYQQDPGMELHLIHYSYGVNSTEKGDLSSESTVSRIRTEHFPLTLESARPSHTSQYLCASSERQGPNEKLFFGSGTQLSVL.

This clone has just a few counts. The chain links TRBV9 to TRBJ2-3; D unclear. The CDR3 has 13 amino acids. Trimming cost V 0 bases and J 5 bases, with 7 bases left between them. Germline V gene sequence: CDR1 SGDLS, CDR2 YYNGEE. DNA for the CDR3: TGTGCCAGCAGCGTAGACACGATAGATACGCAGTATTTT. This translates into CASSVDTIDTQYF.

CDR3 sequence reads: CASSIETGKAKNIQYF. Here the CDR3 DNA reads TGTGCCAGTAGTATTGAGACAGGTAAAGCCAAAAACATTCAGTACTTC. The rearrangement links TRBV19 to TRBJ2-4, with D possibly TRBD1 on 6 matching bases. CDR1 is LNHDA, CDR2 SQIVND, per germline (reference sequence). This CDR3 region has 16 residues. Trimming stripped 3 bases from V and 0 bases from J, with 12 bases between.

This chain uses TRBV5-4 with TRBJ2-3, with 10 bases that match TRBD2. The ends lost 0 bases at V and 4 bases at J; junction bases unmatched: 8. The CDR3 extends over 17 amino acids. Germline CDR1 and CDR2: SGHNT and YYREEE (reference sequence). The DNA for the CDR3 is TGTGCCAGCAGCTTGGACGAGCGGGGGGGCCTCGCAGATACGCAGTATTTT. It encodes CASSLDERGGLADTQYF. Using reference TRBV5-4 and TRBJ2-3 for the parts outside the CDR3, the full variable domain is ETGVTQSPTHLIKTRGQQVTLRCSSQSGHNTVSWYQQALGQGPQFIFQYYREEENGRGNFPPRFSGLQFPNYSSELNVNALELDDSALYLCASSLDERGGLADTQYFGPGTRLTVL.

The chain recombines TRBV11-2 with TRBJ2-3; D is perhaps TRBD2 (6 bases). Germline CDR1 is SGHAT and CDR2 is FQNNGV. V shed 3 bases and J shed 4 bases, with 20 bases lying between them. This CDR3 spans 17 amino acids. CDR3 in DNA: TGTGCCAGCAGCTTTGGCGGGGCCTCCTCCACGCCAGATACGCAGTATTTT. Its translation is CASSFGGASSTPDTQYF.

V gene TRBV5-1 combines with J gene TRBJ2-1; no reliable D call. Germline loops: CDR1 SGHRS, CDR2 YFSETQ. The germline V and J ends were trimmed by 4 bases and 6 bases, with 11 bases remaining between them. CDR3 length: 13 amino acids. Written as DNA, the CDR3 is TGCGCCAGCAGCAAGGAAGGGCCCAATGAGCAGTTCTTC. It is translated as CASSKEGPNEQFF.

This sequence joins TRBV29-1 and TRBJ2-7; possible D gene TRBD1, 5 bases. The CDR3 has 13 amino acids. Trimming took 0 bases from V and 6 from J, leaving 12 bases between them. From germline, CDR1 is SQVTM and CDR2 ANQGSEA. CDR3 residues: CSVEDARASEQYF. CDR3 DNA sequence: TGCAGCGTTGAAGACGCCAGGGCCTCCGAGCAGTACTTC.

This sequence joins TRBV9 and TRBJ1-2, with D uncertain. This CDR3 contains 13 residues. The germline CDR1 and CDR2 sequences are SGDLS and YYNGEE. The V end was cut by 0 bases, the J end by 2 bases, with 5 bases between. In DNA form, the CDR3 reads TGTGCCAGCAGCGTAGATGGGAACTATGGCTACACCTTC. It specifies CASSVDGNYGYTF.

CDR3 amino acids: CASSLMTTASYNEQFF. CDR3 in DNA: TGTGCCAGCTCACTAATGACGACGGCCTCCTACAATGAGCAGTTCTTC. The chain combines TRBV18 with TRBJ2-1; the D is unclear. The CDR3 sequence is 16 residues long. Germline CDR1 KGHSH, CDR2 LQKENI. V lost 4 bases, J lost 0 bases, and 13 bases lay in between.

This sequence joins TRBV19 and TRBJ2-7; TRBD1 matches 12 bases. Germline loops: CDR1 LNHDA, CDR2 SQIVND (reference sequence). The CDR3 covers 16 residues. Trimming took 4 bases from V and 2 from J; bases not matched to a gene: 6. As DNA, the CDR3 is TGTGCCAGTAGTAGACCGGGACAGGGGGCCGCCTACGAGCAGTACTTC. It is translated as CASSRPGQGAAYEQYF.

This clone has more than one count but fewer than ten. CDR3 nucleotides: TGTGCCAGTAGTCGGGTGCGTAACGGGAACACTGAAGCTTTCTTT. Residues: CASSRVRNGNTEAFF. The V and J genes are TRBV19 and TRBJ1-1; D is unresolved. Germline V gene sequence: CDR1 LNHDA, CDR2 SQIVND (reference sequence). The CDR3 extends over 15 amino acids. V lost 5 bases and J lost 1, with 14 bases in between. Full variable domain (rest looked up from reference TRBV19 and TRBJ1-1): DGGITQSPKYLFRKEGQNVTLSCEQNLNHDAMYWYRQDPGQGLRLIYYSQIVNDFQKGDIAEGYSVSREKKESFPLTVTSAQKNPTAFYLCASSRVRNGNTEAFFGQGTRLTVV.

The chain carries TRBV7-9 and TRBJ2-6; D gene uncertain. With 9 bases removed from V and 0 bases from J, the gap between germline ends came to 6 bases. Germline V gene lookup returns CDR1 SEHNR and CDR2 FQNEAQ (reference sequence). This CDR3 has 13 residues. The CDR3 loop reads CASSNSGANVLTF. CDR3 bases: TGTGCCAGTTCAAACTCTGGGGCCAACGTCCTGACTTTC.

This clone was seen only once. The rearrangement uses TRBV6-5 and TRBJ2-3, with 11 bases fitting TRBD2. Losses at the gene ends were 6 bases for V and 0 bases for J; bases not matched to a gene: 2. CDR3 length: 15 residues. Germline CDR1 reads MNHEY; CDR2 reads SVGAGI. For the CDR3, the DNA is TGTGCCAGCAGCCCTAGCGGGGGGAGCACAGATACGCAGTATTTT. Protein sequence: CASSPSGGSTDTQYF.

This rearrangement joins TRBV5-6 to TRBJ2-6; D uncertain. V dropped 2 bases and J dropped 2 bases, with 8 bases sitting between them. The CDR3 spans 15 residues. The germline V gene has CDR1 SGHDT and CDR2 YYEEEE. The CDR3 DNA sequence: TGTGCCAGCAGCTTTACAGAAGCTGGGGCCAACGTCCTGACTTTC. It translates to CASSFTEAGANVLTF.

The CDR3 loop reads CASSLPGYGDEKLFF. The CDR3 DNA reads TGTGCCAGCAGTCTTCCAGGGTATGGGGATGAAAAACTGTTTTTT. The chain links TRBV25-1 to TRBJ1-4; possible D gene TRBD1, 5 bases. The length of the CDR3 is 15 residues. Trimming stripped 5 bases from V and 6 bases from J, with 16 bases between. CDR1 is MGHDK and CDR2 is SYGVNS in the germline V gene.

The chain is built from TRBV15 and TRBJ2-7; D is unresolved. V lost 1 base to trimming and J lost 3 bases, with 7 bases between them. The CDR3 has 13 residues. In germline, CDR1 is LNHNV, CDR2 YYDKDF (reference sequence). The CDR3: CATSRGRNYEQYF. The CDR3, as DNA: TGTGCCACCAGCAGAGGTCGGAACTACGAGCAGTACTTC.

The chain has TRBV7-2 and TRBJ1-3, with D uncertain. CDR1 is SGHTA and CDR2 is FQGNSA in the germline V gene. Deletions cut 1 base from V and 7 bases from J, with 8 bases between. This CDR3 comprises 13 residues. CDR3 in amino acids: CASSLEPSNTIYF. CDR3 in DNA: TGTGCCAGCAGCTTAGAGCCCTCGAACACCATATATTTT.

CDR3 sequence (DNA): TGTGCCAGCAGCTTAATGGAGGGGTACGAGCAGTACTTC. Protein product: CASSLMEGYEQYF. The chain uses TRBV7-3 and TRBJ2-7; possible D gene TRBD2, 6 bases. Germline V gives CDR1 SGHTA, CDR2 FQGTGA. The V and J ends lost 1 base and 4 bases respectively, with 8 bases between them. There are 13 residues in the CDR3.

This rearrangement joins TRBV10-3 to TRBJ2-7; D call uncertain. Germline assignment: CDR1 ENHRY and CDR2 SYGVKD. This CDR3 spans 13 amino acids. V lost 11 bases to trimming and J lost 1 base, with 15 bases between them. The CDR3 coding sequence is TGTGCCGACCCTTCCGAAGAGTCCTACGAGCAGTACTTC. Translation: CADPSEESYEQYF.

The genes are TRBV7-2 and TRBJ2-7; D tentatively fits TRBD1 or TRBD2 (5 bases each). Germline V gene sequence: CDR1 SGHTA, CDR2 FQGNSA. This CDR3 is 15 amino acids long. V gave up 3 bases and J gave up 2 bases, with 14 bases separating them. CDR3 region: CASSFAGTEAYEQYF. The CDR3 DNA reads as TGTGCCAGCAGCTTCGCCGGGACGGAAGCCTACGAGCAGTACTTC.

The CDR3 DNA reads as TGTGCCAGCAGCTACCGGGACAGGGGGGAAAACATTCAGTACTTC. Its protein is CASSYRDRGENIQYF. This sequence joins TRBV4-2 and TRBJ2-4, with 11 bases identical to TRBD1. V lost 5 bases to trimming and J lost 5 bases; unmatched junction nucleotides: 5. This CDR3 spans 15 amino acids. From germline, CDR1 is LGHNA and CDR2 YNFKEQ.

The chain combines TRBV11-2 with TRBJ2-7; 8 bases line up with TRBD2. CDR1 SGHAT and CDR2 FQNNGV come from the germline V gene. This CDR3 region has 15 residues. V lost 3 bases to trimming and J lost 2 bases; unmatched junction nucleotides: 6. The CDR3 is CASSFRRGAAYEQYF. In nucleotides, the CDR3 is TGTGCCAGCAGCTTCCGGCGGGGGGCAGCCTACGAGCAGTACTTC. Full variable domain (missing parts from reference TRBV11-2 and TRBJ2-7): EAGVAQSPRYKIIEKRQSVAFWCNPISGHATLYWYQQILGQGPKLLIQFQNNGVVDDSQLPKDRFSAERLKGVDSTLKIQPAKLEDSAVYLCASSFRRGAAYEQYFGPGTRLTVT.

This clone was picked up one time. The chain carries TRBV27 and TRBJ1-1, with no clear D. V lost 6 bases, J lost 1 base, and 12 bases lay in between. CDR3 length: 14 amino acids. The germline CDR1 and CDR2 sequences are MNHEY and SMNVEV (reference sequence). In DNA form, the CDR3 reads TGTGCCAGCAGAACCCGGGAACCGAACACTGAAGCTTTCTTT. Its protein product is CASRTREPNTEAFF.

This chain joins TRBV9 and TRBJ2-2, with 10 bases lining up with TRBD1. V shed 0 bases and J 0 bases; nucleotides not matched to a gene: 8. Per the germline V gene, CDR1 is SGDLS and CDR2 is YYNGEE. This CDR3 region has 19 residues. CDR3 nucleotide sequence: TGTGCCAGCAGCGTAGCACCCCGGGACAGGGGACCGAACACCGGGGAGCTGTTTTTT. It yields the protein CASSVAPRDRGPNTGELFF.

There are a few counts of this clone. V gene TRBV7-9 combines with J gene TRBJ1-2; D call uncertain. CDR1 is SEHNR, CDR2 FQNEAQ, per germline (reference sequence). The CDR3 runs 12 residues. Trimming pared 1 base from V and 7 bases from J, leaving 7 bases between. This CDR3 reads CASSLDFAGYTF. CDR3 in DNA: TGTGCCAGCAGCTTAGATTTCGCTGGCTACACCTTC.

The chain links TRBV27 to TRBJ2-3; 9 positions agree with TRBD1. Germline V gives CDR1 MNHEY, CDR2 SMNVEV (reference sequence). This CDR3 region has 13 residues. Trimming took 7 bases from V and 5 from J; bases not matched to a gene: 4. The CDR3 region is CASTNRGRDTQYF. The CDR3, as DNA: TGTGCCAGCACGAACAGGGGGCGAGATACGCAGTATTTT.

The chain employs TRBV19 and TRBJ2-3; D is ambiguous. This CDR3 is built from 11 residues. Germline V gives CDR1 LNHDA, CDR2 SQIVND (reference sequence). V lost 4 bases and J 11 bases, leaving 10 bases between the germline ends. The CDR3 DNA sequence: TGTGCCAGTAGTAGGAGATATGAGCAGTATTTT. Translated: CASSRRYEQYF.

The J gene is TRBJ2-3, the V gene TRBV5-1; maybe TRBD1 (6 bases). Germline-derived CDR1 and CDR2 are SGHRS and YFSETQ. The CDR3 extends over 14 amino acids. V lost 4 bases to trimming and J lost 6 bases, with 15 bases between them. CDR3 sequence: CASSLQFTGDTQYF. The DNA for the CDR3 is TGCGCCAGCAGCCTGCAATTTACAGGGGATACGCAGTATTTT. The whole variable domain, remainder taken from reference TRBV5-1 and TRBJ2-3, is KAGVTQTPRYLIKTRGQQVTLSCSPISGHRSVSWYQQTPGQGLQFLFEYFSETQRNKGNFPGRFSGRQFSNSRSEMNVSTLELGDSALYLCASSLQFTGDTQYFGPGTRLTVL.